The 13 T cell receptor beta chains below come from one sample, sequenced in a study of CD4 T cells in relation to SARS-CoV-2 and coronaviruses. Their antigen targets remain unknown. Assay used: immunoSEQ multiplex PCR; TCRdb lists only in-frame clones, some missing. Of just over 35,000 clones in the sample, 77% were seen once. Sequenced sample: memory CD4+ T cells from PBMCs, cultured in vitro. Every receptor here comes from an adult with COVID-19.

The chain couples TRBV2 to TRBJ2-2, with D possibly TRBD1 on 5 matching bases. The CDR3 runs 15 residues. Between the trimmed V and J ends, which lost 5 bases and 4 bases, there was a span of 14 bases. CDR1 and CDR2 from the germline V gene are SNHLY and FYNNEI. CDR3 loop: CASSLGAPGTGELFF. The CDR3, as DNA: TGTGCCAGCAGTCTAGGGGCCCCTGGCACCGGGGAGCTGTTTTTT.

CDR3 in DNA: TGTGCCAGCAGCGCGAAGACTAGCGGGAGGGCCGTAGATACGCAGTATTTT. Protein: CASSAKTSGRAVDTQYF. The V and J genes are TRBV9 and TRBJ2-3; 14 bases agree with TRBD2. V gave up 3 bases and J gave up 5 bases; unmatched junction bases: 8. This CDR3 spans 17 amino acids. The V gene's germline CDR1 is SGDLS and CDR2 YYNGEE.

The chain joins TRBV6-5 to TRBJ2-3; 12 positions match TRBD2. Germline V gives CDR1 MNHEY, CDR2 SVGAGI. V was clipped by 7 bases and J by 6 bases; unmatched bases: 8. This CDR3 region has 15 residues. DNA of the CDR3: TGTGCCAGCACCAGACTAGCGGGAGAGGGCGATACGCAGTATTTT. Encoded protein: CASTRLAGEGDTQYF.

The CDR3 bases are TGTGCCAGCAGTTTTTTCCGGGAGTTTGGTGGTACGCAGTATTTT. Translation gives CASSFFREFGGTQYF. The chain carries TRBV28 and TRBJ2-3; the D gene is possibly TRBD2 (6 bases). This CDR3 has 15 residues. The germline V gene encodes CDR1 MDHEN and CDR2 SYDVKM. V lost 3 bases and J 8 bases, leaving 18 bases between the germline ends.

The gene calls are TRBV5-1 and TRBJ1-5; 7 bases line up with TRBD1. Looked up from germline, CDR1 is SGHRS and CDR2 is YFSETQ. This CDR3 is 17 amino acids long. Germline trimming cut 3 bases from V and 2 bases from J; bases unmatched to any gene: 11. The CDR3 nucleotides read TGCGCCAGCAGCTCACTACAGGGGCGGGTGGGCAATCAGCCCCAGCATTTT. Its protein is CASSSLQGRVGNQPQHF.

The chain has TRBV15 and TRBJ2-2; 9 positions agree with TRBD2. CDR1 is LNHNV, CDR2 YYDKDF, per germline (reference sequence). The CDR3 is 17 amino acids. V trimming: 0 bases; J trimming: 7 bases; junction bases outside the gene matches: 9. The CDR3: CATSREASGTSGGELFF. CDR3 coding DNA: TGTGCCACCAGCAGAGAGGCTAGCGGGACCTCCGGCGGGGAGCTGTTTTTT.

The V and J genes are TRBV28 and TRBJ2-7; weak D call: TRBD2 (6 bases). The V gene lost 3 bases and the J gene lost 3 bases, with 15 bases spanning the gap. The length of the CDR3 is 15 residues. The germline gives CDR1 MDHEN, CDR2 SYDVKM. In nucleotides, the CDR3 is TGTGCCAGCAGTTTTCTAGGGACTTTAGACTACGAGCAGTACTTC. It encodes CASSFLGTLDYEQYF.

The rearrangement joins TRBV5-6 to TRBJ1-5; a possible D gene is TRBD1 (6 bases). Trimming stripped 1 base from V and 1 base from J, with 12 bases between. Germline V gene data show CDR1 as SGHDT and CDR2 as YYEEEE. The CDR3 runs to 16 residues. The CDR3 sequence: CASSLFQGSSNQPQHF. The CDR3 region has the DNA TGTGCCAGCAGCTTGTTTCAGGGGTCGAGCAATCAGCCCCAGCATTTT.

This clone came up a few times. The chain combines TRBV28 with TRBJ2-1; D not resolved. The germline V gene encodes CDR1 MDHEN and CDR2 SYDVKM. V dropped 8 bases and J dropped 4 bases, with 6 bases sitting between them. This CDR3 comprises 11 residues. CDR3 loop: CASLFYNEQFF. The CDR3 DNA sequence: TGTGCCAGCCTATTTTACAATGAGCAGTTCTTC.

V and J are TRBV7-2 and TRBJ2-7, with TRBD2 identical over 7 bases. This CDR3 is 15 amino acids long. Germline loops: CDR1 SGHTA, CDR2 FQGNSA. V gave up 1 base and J gave up 1 base; unmatched junction bases: 4. The CDR3 bases are TGTGCCAGCAGCTTAGATGGGGGAGGGTCCTACGAGCAGTACTTC. Protein sequence: CASSLDGGGSYEQYF. The full variable domain, with the rest looked up from reference TRBV7-2 and TRBJ2-7, is GAGVSQSPSNKVTEKGKDVELRCDPISGHTALYWYRQSLGQGLEFLIYFQGNSAPDKSGLPSDRFSAERTGGSVSTLTIQRTQQEDSAVYLCASSLDGGGSYEQYFGPGTRLTVT.

The V gene is TRBV19, the J gene TRBJ2-2, with 7 bases matching TRBD2. V lost 8 bases to trimming and J lost 2 bases; unmatched junction nucleotides: 2. The CDR3 loop spans 13 amino acids. Germline assignment: CDR1 LNHDA and CDR2 SQIVND (reference sequence). The CDR3 sequence: CASGGENTGELFF. The DNA for the CDR3 is TGTGCCAGTGGGGGGGAAAACACCGGGGAGCTGTTTTTT.

This clone came up a few times. The chain carries TRBV28 and TRBJ2-1; the D gene is possibly TRBD2 (7 bases). Trimming took off 4 bases at V and 3 bases at J, with 10 bases between the two ends. This CDR3 is built from 14 residues. Germline V gene sequence: CDR1 MDHEN, CDR2 SYDVKM. CDR3 loop: CASSWGGGYNEQFF. The CDR3 region has the DNA TGTGCCAGCAGTTGGGGAGGGGGCTACAATGAGCAGTTCTTC.

The V call is TRBV2, the J call TRBJ2-7; D unresolved. Germline CDR1 and CDR2: SNHLY and FYNNEI. Trimming removed 1 base at V and 0 bases at J, with 10 bases between. The CDR3 length is 15 residues. The CDR3 loop is CASSEGVHHSYEQYF. In nucleotides, the CDR3 is TGTGCCAGCAGTGAAGGGGTCCACCACTCCTACGAGCAGTACTTC.